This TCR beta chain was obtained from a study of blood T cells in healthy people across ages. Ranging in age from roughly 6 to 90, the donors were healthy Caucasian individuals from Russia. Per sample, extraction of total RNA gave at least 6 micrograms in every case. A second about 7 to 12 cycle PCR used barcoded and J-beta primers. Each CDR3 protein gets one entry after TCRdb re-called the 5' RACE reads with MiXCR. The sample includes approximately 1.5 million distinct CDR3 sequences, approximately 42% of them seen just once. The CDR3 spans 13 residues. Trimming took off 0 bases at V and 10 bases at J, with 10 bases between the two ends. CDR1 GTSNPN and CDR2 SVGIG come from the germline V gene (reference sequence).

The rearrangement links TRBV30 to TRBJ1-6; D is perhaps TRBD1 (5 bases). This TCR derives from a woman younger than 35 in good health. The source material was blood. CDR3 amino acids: CAWSVQGRSPLHF. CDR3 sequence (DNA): TGTGCCTGGAGTGTCCAGGGCCGATCACCCCTCCACTTT. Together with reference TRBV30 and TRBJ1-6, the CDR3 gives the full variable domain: SQTIHQWPATLVQPVGSPLSLECTVEGTSNPNLYWYRQAAGRGLQLLFYSVGIGQISSEVPQNLSASRPQDRQFILSSKKLLLSDSGFYLCAWSVQGRSPLHFGNGTRLTVT.